Listed below are T cell receptor beta chains from one sample, sequenced in a study of long-term antiretroviral therapy in people with HIV. Here immunoSEQ multiplex PCR was the method, and the copy in TCRdb shows in-frame clones only, minus some. This repertoire shows tens of thousands of clones, more than 80% found once; its top ten account for approximately 6.3%. The material sequenced was unsorted PBMCs, taken 3.4 years after starting antiretroviral therapy. Receptor source: a man aged 25-45 years with HIV. Both conserved end residues are part of each CDR3. Fields, in order: J gene, D gene, V gene, clone size, CDR3 DNA, CDR3 protein. A D gene is named only where the DNA matches it firmly. Where a row states a size, it is once, few, many or the class of an expanded clone; other rows omit it.

j_call: TRBJ1-1
d_call: -
v_call: TRBV6-5
clone_size: -
cdr3_nt: TGTGCCAGCAGTCCCACGGGGGGCCAGAGCACTGAAGCTTTCTTT
cdr3_aa: CASSPTGGQSTEAFF

j_call: TRBJ1-3
d_call: TRBD1
v_call: TRBV6-5
clone_size: -
cdr3_nt: TGTGCCAGCAGTTACTCCGGGACAGGGACTGGAAACACCATATATTTT
cdr3_aa: CASSYSGTGTGNTIYF

j_call: TRBJ2-1
d_call: -
v_call: TRBV6-6
clone_size: -
cdr3_nt: TGTGCCAGCAGTCCCGAGATGGGCTCCTACAATGAGCAGTTCTTC
cdr3_aa: CASSPEMGSYNEQFF

j_call: TRBJ2-1
d_call: -
v_call: TRBV18
clone_size: -
cdr3_nt: TGTGCCAGCTCACGAGAAAATGAGCAGTTCTTC
cdr3_aa: CASSRENEQFF

j_call: TRBJ1-5
d_call: TRBD1
v_call: TRBV6-5
clone_size: -
cdr3_nt: TGTGCCAGCAGCAAGGGTGGACAGGGTTATCAGCCCCAGCATTTT
cdr3_aa: CASSKGGQGYQPQHF

j_call: TRBJ1-2
d_call: TRBD1
v_call: TRBV2
clone_size: once
cdr3_nt: TGTGCCAGCAGTGAGACGGGGTGGACAGGGGGCGGTAAAGGCTACACCTTC
cdr3_aa: CASSETGWTGGGKGYTF

j_call: TRBJ2-3
d_call: -
v_call: TRBV6-6
clone_size: once
cdr3_nt: TGTGCCAGCAGTTTAATAGCTAGCACAGATACGCAGTATTTT
cdr3_aa: CASSLIASTDTQYF

j_call: TRBJ2-1
d_call: -
v_call: TRBV6-1
clone_size: -
cdr3_nt: TGTGCCAGCAGTGAAATCAGGGTGGGCGAGCAGTTCTTC
cdr3_aa: CASSEIRVGEQFF

j_call: TRBJ1-2
d_call: -
v_call: TRBV6-1
clone_size: -
cdr3_nt: TGTGCCAGCAGTGCTAGAGGGGATGGCTACACCTTC
cdr3_aa: CASSARGDGYTF

j_call: TRBJ2-1
d_call: -
v_call: TRBV9
clone_size: -
cdr3_nt: TGTGCCAGCAGCCACACAGGTGTTGGGGGGAGCTCCTACAATGAGCAGTTCTTC
cdr3_aa: CASSHTGVGGSSYNEQFF

j_call: TRBJ2-1
d_call: -
v_call: TRBV28
clone_size: -
cdr3_nt: TGTGCCAGCAGTCCCTTCGCAGCGTCGGGTGAGCAGTTCTTC
cdr3_aa: CASSPFAASGEQFF

j_call: TRBJ1-2
d_call: -
v_call: TRBV15
clone_size: -
cdr3_nt: TGTGCCACCAGCAGAGTAGCGGAGAACTATGGCTACACCTTC
cdr3_aa: CATSRVAENYGYTF

j_call: TRBJ2-7
d_call: TRBD1
v_call: TRBV19
clone_size: -
cdr3_nt: TGTGCCAGTAGTATTCGGACAGGCTCCTACGAGCAGTACTTC
cdr3_aa: CASSIRTGSYEQYF

j_call: TRBJ1-5
d_call: TRBD1
v_call: TRBV5-4
clone_size: -
cdr3_nt: TGTGCCAGCAGCTCGAGGGGGCAAAGCAATCAGCCCCAGCATTTT
cdr3_aa: CASSSRGQSNQPQHF

j_call: TRBJ2-2
d_call: -
v_call: TRBV29-1
clone_size: -
cdr3_nt: TGCAGCGTTGAAGCGGGGACCTACACCGGGGAGCTGTTTTTT
cdr3_aa: CSVEAGTYTGELFF

j_call: TRBJ2-5
d_call: -
v_call: TRBV6-5
clone_size: once
cdr3_nt: TGTGCCAGCAGTTACAGGAGGGGCCCTCAAGAGACCCAGTACTTC
cdr3_aa: CASSYRRGPQETQYF

j_call: TRBJ1-2
d_call: -
v_call: TRBV27
clone_size: -
cdr3_nt: TGTGCCAGCAGTCTCACTATAAGCCGGGAGTATGGCTACACCTTC
cdr3_aa: CASSLTISREYGYTF

j_call: TRBJ2-7
d_call: -
v_call: TRBV7-9
clone_size: few
cdr3_nt: TGTGCCAGCAGCTTAGAGGGAGGGGGCTACGAGCAGTACTTC
cdr3_aa: CASSLEGGGYEQYF

j_call: TRBJ2-3
d_call: -
v_call: TRBV9
clone_size: -
cdr3_nt: TGTGCCAGCAGCCCCCAGGGGTTCACAGATACGCAGTATTTT
cdr3_aa: CASSPQGFTDTQYF

j_call: TRBJ2-3
d_call: -
v_call: TRBV7-7
clone_size: -
cdr3_nt: TGTGCTAGCAGCTGTCTCCGTAGCACAGATACGCAGTATTTT
cdr3_aa: CASSCLRSTDTQYF

j_call: TRBJ2-5
d_call: TRBD2
v_call: TRBV7-2
clone_size: once
cdr3_nt: TGTGCCAGCAGCACCGGGACTAGCGGGGCACAAGAGACCCAGTACTTC
cdr3_aa: CASSTGTSGAQETQYF

j_call: TRBJ1-2
d_call: -
v_call: TRBV7-2
clone_size: -
cdr3_nt: TGTGCCAGCAGCTTAGAAGCAGGGAGATTTGACTATGGCTACACCTTC
cdr3_aa: CASSLEAGRFDYGYTF

j_call: TRBJ2-1
d_call: -
v_call: TRBV7-9
clone_size: -
cdr3_nt: TGTGCCAGCAGCTCCCTAGCACCGGTCCCCTACAATGAGCAGTTCTTC
cdr3_aa: CASSSLAPVPYNEQFF

j_call: TRBJ2-2
d_call: -
v_call: TRBV5-4
clone_size: -
cdr3_nt: TGTGCCAGCAGCTCCCTAGGGGGGGAGCTGTTTTTT
cdr3_aa: CASSSLGGELFF

j_call: TRBJ2-2
d_call: -
v_call: TRBV5-6
clone_size: -
cdr3_nt: TGTGCCAGCAGCTTGGTTGGGTGGGACACCGGGGAGCTGTTTTTT
cdr3_aa: CASSLVGWDTGELFF

j_call: TRBJ2-3
d_call: TRBD2
v_call: TRBV7-2
clone_size: -
cdr3_nt: TGTGCCAGCAGCTTAGGAGCCGGGAGGGCCACAGATACGCAGTATTTT
cdr3_aa: CASSLGAGRATDTQYF

j_call: TRBJ1-2
d_call: -
v_call: TRBV6-6
clone_size: -
cdr3_nt: TGTGCCAGCAGACTCCAGGGTCATGGGGGCTACACCTTC
cdr3_aa: CASRLQGHGGYTF

j_call: TRBJ2-3
d_call: TRBD2
v_call: TRBV28
clone_size: -
cdr3_nt: TGTGCCAGTGCTAGCGGGATCTACACAGATACGCAGTATTTT
cdr3_aa: CASASGIYTDTQYF

j_call: TRBJ2-7
d_call: -
v_call: TRBV5-1
clone_size: -
cdr3_nt: TGCGCCAGCAGCTTGGGGGGGACGACCGAGCAGTACTTC
cdr3_aa: CASSLGGTTEQYF

j_call: TRBJ2-3
d_call: -
v_call: TRBV15
clone_size: -
cdr3_nt: TGTGCCACCAGCAGAGATGGGGGGCTAGGAAGCACAGATACGCAGTATTTT
cdr3_aa: CATSRDGGLGSTDTQYF

j_call: TRBJ1-1
d_call: -
v_call: TRBV28
clone_size: -
cdr3_nt: TGTGCCAGCAGTTTGGTCCTACAGGGTGAAGCTTTCTTT
cdr3_aa: CASSLVLQGEAFF

j_call: TRBJ1-1
d_call: TRBD1
v_call: TRBV11-2
clone_size: -
cdr3_nt: TGTGCCAGCAGGGGACAGGGAGGCACTGAAGCTTTCTTT
cdr3_aa: CASRGQGGTEAFF

j_call: TRBJ2-3
d_call: -
v_call: TRBV5-4
clone_size: -
cdr3_nt: TGTGCCAGCAGCTTGGTTAGCACAGATACGCAGTATTTT
cdr3_aa: CASSLVSTDTQYF

j_call: TRBJ2-7
d_call: -
v_call: TRBV4-1
clone_size: -
cdr3_nt: TGCGCCAGCAGCCCTGACAGTACCTACGAGCAGTACTTC
cdr3_aa: CASSPDSTYEQYF

j_call: TRBJ2-7
d_call: TRBD1
v_call: TRBV5-6
clone_size: -
cdr3_nt: TGTGCCAGCAGCTCCGGGACAGGGCCCTACGAGCAGTACTTC
cdr3_aa: CASSSGTGPYEQYF

j_call: TRBJ2-7
d_call: -
v_call: TRBV28
clone_size: -
cdr3_nt: TGTGCCAGCGGCCTACGGGGCTACGAGCAGTACTTC
cdr3_aa: CASGLRGYEQYF

j_call: TRBJ2-1
d_call: TRBD2
v_call: TRBV5-1
clone_size: -
cdr3_nt: TGCGCCAGCAGCTTGGGAACGGGAGGAGTGAATGAGCAGTTCTTC
cdr3_aa: CASSLGTGGVNEQFF

j_call: TRBJ2-7
d_call: -
v_call: TRBV2
clone_size: -
cdr3_nt: TGTGCCAGCAGACACCAGAGCTCCTACGAGCAGTACTTC
cdr3_aa: CASRHQSSYEQYF

j_call: TRBJ2-7
d_call: TRBD2
v_call: TRBV4-1
clone_size: -
cdr3_nt: TGCGCCAGCAGCCAAGTAGTGAGTCTCGGGGCGGGAGGGTCCTACGAGCAGTACTTC
cdr3_aa: CASSQVVSLGAGGSYEQYF

j_call: TRBJ1-5
d_call: -
v_call: TRBV7-2
clone_size: -
cdr3_nt: TGTGCCAGCAGACGACAGGGCAATCAGCCCCAGCATTTT
cdr3_aa: CASRRQGNQPQHF